This TCR beta chain originates from a study of shared clonotypes between healthy human individuals. The study's findings and limits: Clonotypes not shared had lower generation probabilities than those common to all four donors.

The assay was immunoSEQ multiplex PCR, and TCRdb's table has in-frame clones only and misses some. The table lists over a million clones, 75% to 80% of them singletons. This clone was counted many times. The target antigen is unknown. Per the germline V gene, CDR1 is SGDLS and CDR2 is YYNGEE. This CDR3 comprises 15 residues. The germline V and J ends were trimmed by 4 bases and 3 bases, with 14 bases remaining between them. Sequencing input: memory CD4+ T cells from PBMCs. Subset given: CD45RA-negative fraction. This clonotype originated in a man between 18 and 29 years old in good health. Some clones in this sample may be carry-over from other donors' samples. The V and J genes are TRBV9 and TRBJ2-1; D might be TRBD2 (6 bases). CDR3 amino acids: CASSTSGDIYNEQFF. The CDR3 bases are TGTGCCAGCAGCACCTCGGGAGATATCTACAATGAGCAGTTCTTC.